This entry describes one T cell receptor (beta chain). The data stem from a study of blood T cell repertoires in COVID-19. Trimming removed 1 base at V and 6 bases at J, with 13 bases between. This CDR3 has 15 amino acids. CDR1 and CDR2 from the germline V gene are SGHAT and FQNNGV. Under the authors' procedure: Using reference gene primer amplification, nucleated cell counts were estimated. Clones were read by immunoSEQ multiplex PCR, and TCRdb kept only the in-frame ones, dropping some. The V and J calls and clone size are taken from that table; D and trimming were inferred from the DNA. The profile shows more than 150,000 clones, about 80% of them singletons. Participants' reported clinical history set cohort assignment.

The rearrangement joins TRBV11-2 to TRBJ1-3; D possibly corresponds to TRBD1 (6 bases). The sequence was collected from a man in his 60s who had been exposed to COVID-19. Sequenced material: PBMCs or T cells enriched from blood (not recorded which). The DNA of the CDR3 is TGTGCCAGCAGCTTAGCAGGCGGACAGATAAACACCATATATTTT. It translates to CASSLAGGQINTIYF.